This T cell receptor beta chain was documented in a study of regulatory T cells in long-lasting Graves disease (dated by TCRdb to the early 2020s). Background for the entire study: Newly diagnosed Graves' disease patients had taken antithyroid drugs for less than 3 months. Patients with persistent Graves' disease were compared with patients with newly diagnosed Graves' disease using TCR sequencing and RNA sequencing of peripheral blood. The study was conducted in China and was registered as a clinical trial. A total of roughly 35 samples underwent TCR sequencing: some 13 from persistent and approximately 20 from newly diagnosed Graves' disease patients.

What the time point label conveys for this sample: newly diagnosed GD, antithyroid drugs for less than 3 months. For both TCR sequencing and RNA sequencing, RNA was extracted from PBMCs using TRIzol. Graves' disease was diagnosed according to American Thyroid Association guidelines. Recruitment of patients was carried out at an endocrinology department in Xi'an, China. Each patient gave 8.5 to 9.5 milliliters of peripheral blood, collected in an EDTA anticoagulant tube. Ficoll Paque Plus density gradient separation was used to isolate PBMCs, and no further T cell sorting was done. An Agilent 2100 Bioanalyzer and agarose gel were used to check RNA quality, and a NanoDrop 2000 was used to measure RNA concentration. This clonotype was detected many times. Its antigen specificity is not known. It has no much larger one-base neighbor in the sample; base qualities were not kept. Library prep was done by multiplex PCR. This sample was sequenced with an Illumina HiSeq 4000. iRepertoire HTBI primers and Arm-PCR amplification of CDR3 regions were used to construct TCR beta libraries. Gel purification was performed on PCR products prior to sequencing. In the authors' own workflow: A total of 62 TRBV and some 15 TRBJ segments were identified across samples and were used for gene usage analysis of CDR3 amino acid clonotypes. Filtered high-quality paired reads were merged into contigs using COPE and FqMerger. Contigs were aligned with BLAST to IMGT TRBV, TRBD and TRBJ reference genes, and CDR3 was defined per IMGT. Highly expanded clones were defined as clonotypes with a frequency above 0.1%. Shannon entropy served as the measure of repertoire diversity, while the Gini coefficient captured V-J evenness. Public clonotypes were defined as clonotypes shared by more than one individual. Using fastp at Q25 and MiXCR, TCRdb reprocessed the public reads and kept productive beta chains. Each entry is one CDR3 protein sequence, shown with its most common DNA and genes. These V and J calls originate from TCRdb's pipeline instead of the authors' own analysis. For this sample there are more than 450,000 distinct CDR3 sequences; about 12% appear just once. More than 8% of the sample goes to the ten largest clones.

Results and caveats for the whole study, not just this receptor: Persistent patients shared more public clonotypes among themselves (around 3,000) than newly diagnosed patients did (approximately 970). Sequencing and analysis were limited to the TCR beta chain. Lower TCR Shannon entropy and fewer highly expanded clones were observed in persistent Graves' disease patients than in newly diagnosed patients, which suggested clonal expansion. Peripheral blood alone was examined, since thyroid tissue, which constituted the primary lesion, could not be accessed. The small sample size was acknowledged by the authors as a limitation that may reduce accuracy. Preferential use of TRBV28, TRBJ1-2 and TRBJ2-5 was observed in persistent disease, whereas TRBV20-1 and TRBJ2-1 were favored in newly diagnosed disease.

Between the V and J ends, shortened by 6 bases and 6 bases respectively, the junction contains 17 bases. From the cysteine through the phenylalanine, the CDR3 covers 14 amino acids. Just the 42-base CDR3 DNA is kept, in frame starting at base 1. Taken from the germline V gene, the CDR1 and CDR2 loops are SNHLY and FYNNEI. The same sample was also used in a study of T cells in Graves' hyperthyroidism and ophthalmopathy. The second investigation adds: Stable Graves' hyperthyroidism was defined as no progression to ophthalmopathy during 18 months of follow-up. The hyperthyroidism patients were between 18 and 65 years old and newly diagnosed, with a disease duration of less than 2 months. Any patient with an uncontrolled infection, another autoimmune disease, pregnancy or lactation was excluded. Clinical symptoms, serum thyroxine and TRAb, thyroid ultrasound, and orbital computed tomography formed the basis for the diagnoses. A first-round RT-PCR of the TCR CDR3 used the HTBI primer set with the Qiagen OneStep RT-PCR kit. Most expanded thyroid clonotypes (frequency above 0.001) were also detected in blood, a finding suggesting that blood repertoires may reflect thyroid immune responses. Ophthalmopathy was separated from stable hyperthyroidism by a 13 V-J signature model, with around 90% sensitivity and approximately 84% specificity obtained in cross-validation and 80%/75% obtained in testing. In validation, progression to ophthalmopathy was predicted by the model with almost 71% sensitivity and around 76% specificity, a median of about 6 months before onset. To identify TCR V-J signatures that set the groups apart, the researchers used a discovery cohort of 95 to 100 patients, made up of around 42 with Graves' ophthalmopathy and around 58 with stable Graves' hyperthyroidism. An independent validation cohort of about 19 hyperthyroidism patients and approximately 15 patients who later progressed to ophthalmopathy tested prospective prediction of ophthalmopathy. The roughly 91 discovery patients were randomly divided into training and test sets at a 7:3 ratio. In addition, the study compared T-cell repertoires in thyroid tissue and in blood from a handful of Graves' hyperthyroidism patients. Once sampling was done, hyperthyroidism patients were given methimazole at a starting dose of 30 mg daily, whereas ophthalmopathy patients were given high-dose intravenous methylprednisolone. Libraries were constructed in a second round of multiplex PCR, after which size selection and purification were carried out. Libraries were sequenced paired-end with 100 bp reads on an Illumina HiSeq2000. SOAPnuke was used to process the raw data, with reads discarded if the reads contained adapters or uncalled bases, had a mean Phred below 15, or lacked an exact constant-primer or identifier match. High-quality paired reads were merged using COPE v1.2.5, and each unique nucleotide sequence was defined as a clonotype. MiTCR v1.1 was used to align the clonotypes against IMGT TRBV, TRBD and TRBJ reference segments. Analysis was restricted to V-J combinations with a frequency above 0.0001, which covered approximately 99% of repertoires. The TCS score was defined as the ratio of F50 (clonal expansion) to E x V (chaos), calculated using BLOSUM62-based TCRdist between CDR3 peptides within each V-J. Welch's t-statistics and random forest reduced 514 V-J features to roughly 13, which were used in a naive Bayes classifier (R e1071). No statistical method was used to fix the sample size in advance, and group allocation was not hidden from the investigators. TCR Vbeta CDR3 sequencing of 135 peripheral blood samples (under 45 ophthalmopathy, about 74 hyperthyroidism and approximately 17 progressor patients) is reported in the paper.

The sequence was obtained from a woman in her 30s with Graves disease. Donor details come from another sample of the same person, matched by shared clones. The sequence is built from TRBV2 and TRBJ1-2, and perhaps TRBD1 as D gene, on 5 matching bases. Sequencing was performed on peripheral blood mononuclear cells (PBMCs), taken at new diagnosis, from a patient treated with antithyroid drugs. The CDR3 loop reads CASSIKVGVDGYTF. The nucleotides are TGTGCCAGCAGCATAAAGGTGGGGGTAGATGGCTACACCTTC. This CDR3, with the reference TRBV2 and TRBJ1-2 proteins standing in past its ends, gives the full variable domain EPEVTQTPSHQVTQMGQEVILRCVPISNHLYFYWYRQILGQKVEFLVSFYNNEISEKSEIFDDQFSVERPDGSNFTLKIRSTKLEDSAMYFCASSIKVGVDGYTFGSGTRLTVV.